Listed below are T cell receptor beta chains from one sample, sequenced in a study of blood T cell repertoires in COVID-19. Assay used: immunoSEQ multiplex PCR; TCRdb lists only in-frame clones, some missing. This sample has some 44,000 clones, with approximately 91% found just once. The sequenced material came from peripheral blood. These receptor sequences come from a human donor in a cohort sampled during active COVID-19. Each CDR3 is given with its conserved first and last residue. Each record gives: V gene, J gene, clone size, CDR3 protein. Size tells how often a clone was seen (once, few, many) or the class of an expanded clone, and some rows leave it out.

v_gene: TRBV3-1/TRBV3-2
j_gene: TRBJ1-2
abundance: .
CDR3aa: CASRGDRPPNYGYTF

v_gene: TRBV11-3
j_gene: TRBJ2-3
abundance: .
CDR3aa: CASSFASRRTDTQYF

v_gene: TRBV5-1
j_gene: TRBJ2-2
abundance: once
CDR3aa: CATRDRNTGELFF

v_gene: TRBV19
j_gene: TRBJ1-1
abundance: .
CDR3aa: CASSSGGWVGTEAFF

v_gene: TRBV25-1
j_gene: TRBJ1-4
abundance: .
CDR3aa: CASSEEGVNEKLFF

v_gene: TRBV30
j_gene: TRBJ2-7
abundance: .
CDR3aa: CAWKTEASYEQYF

v_gene: TRBV20-1
j_gene: TRBJ2-1
abundance: .
CDR3aa: CSASNSGGYSPEGFF

v_gene: TRBV2
j_gene: TRBJ2-1
abundance: .
CDR3aa: CAVREVNNEQFF

v_gene: TRBV24-1
j_gene: TRBJ1-5
abundance: .
CDR3aa: CATSERTGPNQPQHF

v_gene: TRBV11-2
j_gene: TRBJ2-3
abundance: .
CDR3aa: CASSSQGPSGYAQYF

v_gene: TRBV2
j_gene: TRBJ2-1
abundance: .
CDR3aa: CASRLRLAGGHNEQFF

v_gene: TRBV7-8
j_gene: TRBJ1-1
abundance: .
CDR3aa: CASSLVGGRPLNTEAFF

v_gene: TRBV11-2
j_gene: TRBJ2-7
abundance: .
CDR3aa: CASSLPTGGTYEQYF

v_gene: TRBV7-8
j_gene: TRBJ2-7
abundance: .
CDR3aa: CASSLGSGGAGGLYEQYF

v_gene: TRBV14
j_gene: TRBJ1-1
abundance: .
CDR3aa: CASSLSTGGTEAFF

v_gene: TRBV9
j_gene: TRBJ1-1
abundance: .
CDR3aa: CASSPGRTGNTEAFF

v_gene: TRBV30
j_gene: TRBJ1-1
abundance: .
CDR3aa: CATDRPNTEAFF

v_gene: TRBV14
j_gene: TRBJ2-2
abundance: .
CDR3aa: CASSPNRDRSFTGELFF